These 6 T cell receptor beta chains originate from one sample sequenced in a study of control samples from healthy donors and cancer patients. Profiling relied on immunoSEQ multiplex PCR, and the TCRdb table lists in-frame clones only, not all of them. The sample consists of under 55,000 clones, around 93% of them appearing once. Sequencing was performed on PBMCs. These receptors came from a woman in her forties with head and neck cancer.

In its sample, this clone was seen a few times. CDR3 region: CASSPGLAGSTDTQYF. DNA for the CDR3: TGCGCCAGCAGCCCGGGACTAGCGGGGAGCACAGATACGCAGTATTTT. V and J are TRBV5-1 and TRBJ2-3; 13 nucleotides match TRBD2. Trimming removed 4 bases from V and 0 bases from J; junction bases left unmatched: 2. The germline CDR1 and CDR2 sequences are SGHRS and YFSETQ. This CDR3 spans 16 amino acids. The entire variable domain, with the rest obtained from reference TRBV5-1 and TRBJ2-3, is as follows: KAGVTQTPRYLIKTRGQQVTLSCSPISGHRSVSWYQQTPGQGLQFLFEYFSETQRNKGNFPGRFSGRQFSNSRSEMNVSTLELGDSALYLCASSPGLAGSTDTQYFGPGTRLTVL.

The V call is TRBV28, the J call TRBJ2-7, with D perhaps given as TRBD1 or TRBD2 (5 bases each). The CDR3 runs to 15 residues. CDR1 and CDR2 from the germline V gene are MDHEN and SYDVKM. DNA for the CDR3: TGTGCTTCTAGGGGTATGGGCGGGCCAGTCCACGAGCAGTACTTC. This encodes CASRGMGGPVHEQYF.

The rearrangement joins TRBV5-6 to TRBJ2-4; D is perhaps TRBD1 or TRBD2 (6 bases each). Germline CDR1 reads SGHDT; CDR2 reads YYEEEE. This CDR3 spans 16 amino acids. The V end lost 2 bases, the J end lost 3 bases, and 15 bases lay between the germline ends. CDR3 region: CASSFPGGAGKNIQYF. The CDR3 bases are TGTGCCAGCAGCTTTCCCGGGGGCGCGGGCAAAAACATTCAGTACTTC.

J is TRBJ1-5 and V is TRBV18, with 7 bases identical to TRBD1. Germline CDR1 KGHSH, CDR2 LQKENI. The CDR3 has 17 residues. V shed 6 bases and J 1 base; nucleotides not matched to a gene: 12. In DNA form, the CDR3 reads TGTGCCAGCTCGCTTAGGGGGCTCGCGGAGAGCAATCAGCCCCAGCATTTT. Encoded protein: CASSLRGLAESNQPQHF.

The chain uses TRBV10-1 and TRBJ1-1, with TRBD1 as a possible D gene (6 bases). Germline values: CDR1 WNHNN, CDR2 SYGVQD (reference sequence). Trimming took 6 bases from V and 0 from J, leaving 11 bases between them. This CDR3 has 14 residues. CDR3 in amino acids: CASSPGGLNTEAFF. The CDR3 bases are TGCGCCAGCAGCCCGGGGGGCCTGAACACTGAAGCTTTCTTT.

The chain combines TRBV27 with TRBJ2-2; 7 nucleotides match TRBD1. The V gene end was trimmed by 6 bases and the J gene end by 7 bases; junction bases not matched to a gene: 11. The germline CDR1 and CDR2 sequences are MNHEY and SMNVEV (reference sequence). This CDR3 has 15 amino acids. CDR3 sequence: CASRKPGGFGGELFF. CDR3 nucleotides: TGTGCCAGCAGGAAACCAGGGGGTTTTGGCGGGGAGCTGTTTTTT.